The 18 T cell receptor beta chains presented below share a single source sample, sequenced in a study of T cells in Graves' hyperthyroidism and ophthalmopathy. Amplified TCR beta CDR3 regions came from RNA transcripts. The HTBI primer set was used in a first-round RT-PCR of the TCR CDR3. TCRdb called the multiplex PCR reads again in MiXCR, with one record for every CDR3 protein. This table holds around 450,000 distinct CDR3 sequences, approximately 14% found once. Input material: blood. The receptors originated from a woman under 30 with Graves' hyperthyroidism.

This clonotype was recorded a few times. V is TRBV5-1 and J is TRBJ1-5; 8 bases match TRBD1. From germline, CDR1 is SGHRS and CDR2 YFSETQ. The CDR3 runs to 15 residues. J was trimmed by 3 bases and V by 4 bases; bases with no gene match: 6. The CDR3 nucleotides read TGCGCCAGCAGCCGTGGACAGGGCCCCAATCAGCCCCAGCATTTT. Translating it yields CASSRGQGPNQPQHF.

This clonotype was picked up many times. This chain connects TRBV3-1 to TRBJ1-1, with D possibly TRBD1 on 6 matching bases. The germline V gene encodes CDR1 LGHDT and CDR2 YNNKEL (reference sequence). The CDR3 loop spans 16 amino acids. The V end lost 3 bases, the J end lost 1 base, and 15 bases lay between the germline ends. CDR3 coding DNA: TGTGCCAGCAGCCAGCGGGGCGGGACACAGAACACTGAAGCTTTCTTT. Translating gives CASSQRGGTQNTEAFF.

V is TRBV10-3 and J is TRBJ2-3; 14 bases agree with TRBD2. The CDR3 runs 14 residues. V was pared by 6 bases and J by 6 bases, with 2 bases of the junction left unmatched. Germline CDR1 reads ENHRY; CDR2 reads SYGVKD. Written as DNA, the CDR3 is TGTGCCATCAGGACTAGCGGGGGGGAGGATACGCAGTATTTT. This translates into CAIRTSGGEDTQYF.

This clonotype was seen repeatedly, ten times or more. This chain uses TRBV10-3 with TRBJ1-5; TRBD1 might be the D (5 bases). The V and J ends lost 9 bases and 2 bases respectively, with 11 bases between them. Germline lookup yields CDR1 ENHRY and CDR2 SYGVKD. The CDR3 spans 13 residues. In DNA, the CDR3 is TGTGCCATGGGCAGAGGGGGCAATCAGCCCCAGCATTTT. Translating gives CAMGRGGNQPQHF.

The J gene is TRBJ2-1, the V gene TRBV4-2; 7 bases match TRBD1. With 6 bases clipped from V and 6 bases from J, the junction kept 5 bases outside the gene matches. This CDR3 has 13 amino acids. Germline V gene sequence: CDR1 LGHNA, CDR2 YNFKEQ. The DNA for the CDR3 is TGTGCCAGCAGTATCCGGGACAGCAATGAGCAGTTCTTC. Translating gives CASSIRDSNEQFF.

Ten or more counts support this clonotype. The rearrangement joins TRBV11-3 to TRBJ1-1, with TRBD1 matching over 10 bases. Germline V gene sequence: CDR1 SGHNT, CDR2 YENEEA. The CDR3 sequence is 14 residues long. The J segment lost 7 bases and the V segment lost 5 bases, leaving 7 bases of the junction unmatched. CDR3 region: CASSRGQGDREAFF. CDR3 coding DNA: TGTGCCAGCAGCCGTGGACAGGGGGATCGTGAAGCTTTCTTT.

This clonotype was found many times. The J gene is TRBJ2-2, the V gene TRBV7-3; D perhaps matches TRBD2 (6 bases). The germline V and J ends were trimmed by 3 bases and 6 bases, with 14 bases remaining between them. The CDR3 has 15 residues. From germline, CDR1 is SGHTA and CDR2 FQGTGA. The CDR3 DNA reads TGTGCCAGCAGCTTGGACCCGGGGGTGGCCGGGGAGCTGTTTTTT. Its protein product is CASSLDPGVAGELFF.

The table lists this clonotype with a few counts. The CDR3 sequence: CASRPNNPSYNEQFF. CDR3 bases: TGTGCCAGCAGGCCAAACAACCCCTCCTACAATGAGCAGTTCTTC. The chain links TRBV12-3 or TRBV12-4 to TRBJ2-1, with D unresolved. V gave up 6 bases and J gave up 0 bases, with 12 bases separating them. This CDR3 spans 15 amino acids.

This clonotype has a count of ten or more. This chain links TRBV20-1 with TRBJ2-2, with 8 bases identical to TRBD2. J gave up 5 bases and V 5 bases, and 4 bases lay outside the gene matches. The CDR3 has 13 residues. From germline, CDR1 is DFQATT and CDR2 SNEGSKA (reference sequence). CDR3 nucleotides: TGCAGTGCTCGCTCGGGGGGGACCGGGGAGCTGTTTTTT. This translates into CSARSGGTGELFF.

The sample holds many counts of this clonotype. The chain has TRBV20-1 and TRBJ2-7; the match to TRBD2 covers 7 bases. This CDR3 contains 14 residues. J was trimmed by 2 bases and V by 5 bases; bases with no gene match: 9. The germline V gene has CDR1 DFQATT and CDR2 SNEGSKA (reference sequence). CDR3 coding DNA: TGCAGTGCTGTACCAAAGCGGGACCCCTACGAGCAGTACTTC. Protein sequence: CSAVPKRDPYEQYF.

This clonotype was detected many times. The chain recombines TRBV15 with TRBJ1-4; D remains unclear. CDR1 is LNHNV, CDR2 YYDKDF, per germline (reference sequence). This CDR3 has 16 residues. Trimming took off 0 bases at V and 4 bases at J, with 12 bases between the two ends. The CDR3 region is CATSRDLPGINEKLFF. The CDR3 nucleotides read TGTGCCACCAGCAGAGATCTACCGGGAATTAATGAAAAACTGTTTTTT.

At least ten counts were recorded for this clonotype. The rearrangement uses TRBV20-1 and TRBJ1-6; 10 nucleotides match TRBD1. Germline V gene sequence: CDR1 DFQATT, CDR2 SNEGSKA (reference sequence). This CDR3 has 13 amino acids. With V trimmed by 5 bases and J by 10 bases, 5 bases remained unmatched. The CDR3 reads CSAQTGGASPLHF. For the CDR3, the DNA is TGCAGTGCTCAGACAGGGGGCGCCTCACCCCTCCACTTT.

The table lists this clonotype with a few counts. This chain links TRBV19 with TRBJ2-1; D not resolved. The CDR3 length is 13 residues. Trimming shortened V by 7 bases and J by 4 bases, and 11 bases separated the two germline ends. Germline CDR1 reads LNHDA; CDR2 reads SQIVND (reference sequence). In DNA form, the CDR3 reads TGTGCCAGTACCCTCGGCCAGTACAATGAGCAGTTCTTC. Residues: CASTLGQYNEQFF.

This clonotype has more than one count but fewer than ten. The V and J genes are TRBV12-3 or TRBV12-4 and TRBJ1-4; D is unclear. The CDR3 sequence is 13 residues long. The V gene lost 5 bases and the J gene lost 6 bases, with 10 bases spanning the gap. The CDR3 is CASSKGLDEKLFF. The CDR3 DNA reads as TGTGCCAGCAGTAAAGGGCTCGATGAAAAACTGTTTTTT.

Ten or more counts support this clonotype. The rearrangement uses TRBV7-6 and TRBJ2-7; 7 bases agree with TRBD1. This CDR3 comprises 13 residues. CDR1 and CDR2 (germline): SGHVS, FNYEAQ. V trimming: 8 bases; J trimming: 2 bases; junction bases outside the gene matches: 6. Here the CDR3 DNA reads TGTGCCAGCCGACAGGGTCCCCCCTACGAGCAGTACTTC. Its translation: CASRQGPPYEQYF. Using reference TRBV7-6 and TRBJ2-7 for the parts outside the CDR3, the full variable domain is GAGVSQSPRYKVTKRGQDVALRCDPISGHVSLYWYRQALGQGPEFLTYFNYEAQQDKSGLPNDRFSAERPEGSISTLTIQRTEQRDSAMYRCASRQGPPYEQYFGPGTRLTVT.

This clonotype has at least ten counts. The rearrangement uses TRBV2 and TRBJ1-1; the D gene is possibly TRBD1 (5 bases). V was pared by 10 bases and J by 10 bases, with 19 bases between. The CDR3 runs to 12 residues. Germline loops: CDR1 SNHLY, CDR2 FYNNEI. CDR3 nucleotide sequence: TGTGCCAAAAAAGATGGGGGGGAGAGAGCTTTCTTT. It specifies CAKKDGGERAFF.

This clonotype was counted only a few times. The rearrangement uses TRBV9 and TRBJ2-5; 14 bases fit TRBD2. Unmatched junction bases numbered 8, after V lost 4 bases and J lost 0 bases. The CDR3 consists of 18 residues. The germline CDR1 and CDR2 sequences are SGDLS and YYNGEE. In nucleotides, the CDR3 is TGTGCCAGCAGCCTCGGGACTAGCGGGGGACGTCACCAAGAGACCCAGTACTTC. This encodes CASSLGTSGGRHQETQYF.

This chain uses TRBV12-3 or TRBV12-4 with TRBJ2-7; D possibly corresponds to TRBD2 (5 bases). The CDR3 is 14 amino acids. Between the trimmed V and J ends, which lost 4 bases and 6 bases, there was a span of 16 bases. CDR3 residues: CASSSRVRSFEQYF. CDR3 in DNA: TGTGCCAGCAGTTCGAGGGTCCGGAGCTTCGAGCAGTACTTC.